This is a list of T cell receptor beta chains from one sample in a study of OX40 agonist ivuxolimab in advanced cancers. The assay was immunoSEQ multiplex PCR, and TCRdb's table has in-frame clones only and misses some. The sample lists about 93,000 clones, about 90% occurring once. Sequences were derived from CD4+ or CD8+ T cells sorted from blood, sampled in a trial of the OX40 agonist ivuxolimab. These receptors were taken from an adult with an advanced solid tumor such as melanoma, head and neck, liver or kidney cancer. Each CDR3 is given with its conserved first and last residue.

V | CDR3
TRBV7-9 | CASRNKGSGKTYGYTF
TRBV6-1 | CASSVETGQYEQYF
TRBV5-1 | CASMQGFQSPKNTGELFF
TRBV5-1 | CASSFEVVGQTYEQYF